The next 8 T cell receptor beta chains were all read from a single sample in a study of blood T cell repertoires in COVID-19. Assay used: immunoSEQ multiplex PCR; TCRdb lists only in-frame clones, some missing. In the table there are about 150,000 clones, roughly 89% of which are singletons. Sequencing was performed on peripheral blood. These receptors all stem from a man aged 30-40 years with COVID-19, enrolled during active disease.

The chain carries TRBV9 and TRBJ2-5; 10 nucleotides match TRBD2. Germline V gene data show CDR1 as SGDLS and CDR2 as YYNGEE. CDR3 length: 14 residues. The V gene end was trimmed by 3 bases and the J gene end by 3 bases; junction bases not matched to a gene: 2. CDR3 residues: CASSAGTSEETQYF. The CDR3 DNA is TGTGCCAGCAGCGCCGGGACTAGCGAAGAGACCCAGTACTTC.

This rearrangement joins TRBV18 to TRBJ2-7; D may be TRBD1 (6 bases). V shed 3 bases and J shed 0 bases, with 12 bases lying between them. This CDR3 region has 15 residues. In germline, CDR1 is KGHSH, CDR2 LQKENI. This CDR3 is CASSPQTGGSYEQYF. As DNA, the CDR3 is TGTGCCAGCTCACCCCAGACAGGAGGCTCCTACGAGCAGTACTTC.

V gene TRBV5-6 combines with J gene TRBJ1-1; D may be TRBD1 (5 bases). The V and J ends lost 4 bases and 4 bases respectively, with 14 bases between them. The CDR3 consists of 14 residues. The germline gives CDR1 SGHDT, CDR2 YYEEEE. CDR3 sequence: CASSPVGRGTEAFF. CDR3 nucleotides: TGTGCCAGCAGCCCGGTAGGGAGGGGCACTGAAGCTTTCTTT.

The chain recombines TRBV7-6 with TRBJ2-1, with 7 nucleotides matching TRBD2. With 5 bases clipped from V and 0 bases from J, the junction kept 10 bases outside the gene matches. In germline, CDR1 is SGHVS, CDR2 FNYEAQ. The CDR3 loop spans 17 amino acids. DNA of the CDR3: TGTGCCAGCAGCCAAAAGGCGGGGGAGTACTCCTACAATGAGCAGTTCTTC. This encodes CASSQKAGEYSYNEQFF.

A single count supports this clone. The V gene is TRBV30, the J gene TRBJ2-5; D remains ambiguous. Looked up from germline, CDR1 is GTSNPN and CDR2 is SVGIG (reference sequence). This CDR3 region has 12 residues. Deletions cut 2 bases from V and 4 bases from J, with 8 bases between. CDR3 sequence: CAWSYGRETQYF. In DNA, the CDR3 is TGTGCCTGGAGTTATGGGCGAGAGACCCAGTACTTC.

Worth noting for this clone: The junction shows a germline mismatch at one end, possibly a read error. The V gene is TRBV9, the J gene TRBJ2-2; 8 bases align to TRBD1. The germline V gene has CDR1 SGDLS and CDR2 YYNGEE. There are 16 residues in the CDR3. The CDR3 loop reads CASSGRQGAGTGKLFF. The CDR3 coding sequence is TGTGCCAGCAGCGGACGCCAGGGGGCAGGAACCGGGAAGCTGTTTTTT.

The chain combines TRBV12-5 with TRBJ2-5, with 7 bases aligning to TRBD1. This CDR3 contains 14 residues. Trimming took 8 bases from V and 2 from J; bases not matched to a gene: 8. Per germline, CDR1 LGHNT and CDR2 FRNRAP. The CDR3 is CASRTGERQETQYF. In DNA, the CDR3 is TGTGCTAGTAGAACAGGGGAGCGGCAAGAGACCCAGTACTTC.

The CDR3 here is CASSPQGAVEAFF. CDR3 sequence (DNA): TGTGCCAGCTCACCACAGGGGGCGGTTGAAGCTTTCTTT. This chain joins TRBV18 and TRBJ1-1; 7 positions match TRBD1. CDR1 and CDR2 from the germline V gene are KGHSH and LQKENI. The V segment lost 1 base and the J segment 7 bases; nucleotides outside the gene matches: 3. The CDR3 has 13 residues.